The clone carrying this T cell receptor beta chain was counted ten times or more. What it binds is unknown. This entry is derived from a study of T cells after yellow fever vaccination. Study-wide points: The appearance of a small share of clonotypes in both CD4 and CD8 compartments was observed. Highly abundant clonotypes carried over from the bulk population could end up in FACS-sorted repertoires as contaminants. Boosting was followed by the reappearance of most primary-vaccination clones (roughly 95% CD4, around 90% CD8).

TCRdb reprocessed the 5' RACE reads with MiXCR, giving one entry per CDR3 protein. Of some 240,000 distinct CDR3 sequences listed, about 5% were seen once; the top ten hold roughly 3%. V was pared by 5 bases and J by 6 bases, with 11 bases between. The CDR3 length is 13 residues. Germline V CDR1 and CDR2: LNHNV, YYDKDF (reference sequence). The TCR comes from a man younger than 30 who received the YFV17D yellow fever vaccine. The sequencing here drew on CD4+ T cells sorted from PBMCs, taken on the day of the yellow fever booster vaccination. The chain couples TRBV15 to TRBJ2-1, with D perhaps assigned TRBD1 or TRBD2 (5 bases each). CDR3 coding DNA: TGTGCCACCAGCGAGGGGATCCTCAATGAGCAGTTCTTC. Its protein product is CATSEGILNEQFF.